This T cell receptor beta chain was identified in a study of control samples from healthy donors and cancer patients (dated by TCRdb to the early 2020s). In the germline V gene (reference sequence), CDR1 corresponds to SGHKS and CDR2 to YYEKEE. V sheds 4 bases and J sheds 5 bases, leaving 3 bases between their ends. The CDR3 covers 11 residues, taking in both the cysteine and the phenylalanine. Solely the CDR3 DNA is kept, with 33 bases framed from the first base. Library preparation was by the immunoSEQ multiplex PCR assay. In TCRdb, the immuneACCESS table is reduced to in-frame sequences with V and J assigned. These tables do not hold every clone; where another copy was compared, an unresolved V gene accounts for under half, and the others remain unexplained. The sample table holds tens of thousands of clones, of which approximately 90% were seen once. Roughly a fifth of the sample rests with the top ten.

About this clone itself: The antigen it recognizes is unknown. No base quality information exists; no much larger clone differs at one position.

The sequencing input was PBMCs. The source is a woman aged 40 to 55 with head and neck cancer. Recombination joined TRBV5-5 with TRBJ1-4, with no confident D gene call. The nucleotide sequence is TGTGCCAGCAGCCCGAATGAAAAACTGTTTTTT. Its product reads: CASSPNEKLFF.